This T cell receptor beta chain was observed in a study of low-dose radiotherapy and immunotherapy resistance in tumors (dated by TCRdb to 2021 to 2024). About the investigation overall: In Cohort 1, each fraction delivered 0.5 Gy every 2 weeks, and the prescribed total PTV dose was 6.5 Gy. The translational analysis covered eight patients: three from the first dose cohort and the first five from the second dose cohort. Cohort 2 received 1 Gy per fraction every two weeks, with a total of 13 Gy over 26 weeks. Cyclophosphamide 200 mg/m2 was administered intravenously every two weeks, one day before each radiation and immunotherapy administration. Patients were given nivolumab as a 240 mg flat dose every two weeks and ipilimumab at 1 mg/kg every six weeks, with both drugs delivered intravenously. Aspirin 300 mg was taken orally once daily by patients for four cycles, starting on cycle 1 day 1. Trial participants were not randomized into treatment groups.

This specimen's time point label, per the study, means: before trial treatment. Donors were enrolled in RACIN, a single-arm phase I dose-escalation trial in which nivolumab, ipilimumab, aspirin, low-dose cyclophosphamide and low-dose radiotherapy were combined. Eligible patients had advanced, TIL-negative solid tumors. Data came from an Illumina HiSeq 2500. Superscript III and a set of TRAV- and TRBV-specific primers were used to synthesize first-strand cDNA, so that both TCRalpha and TCRbeta chains were covered. TCRs were amplified with Phusion for roughly 20 PCR cycles using a constant-region primer together with the adapter attached to the V primers. Amplification of the isolated mRNA was done with the MessageAmp II aRNA Amplification Kit, which involved a roughly 15-hour in vitro transcription at 37 degrees C. mRNA for TCR sequencing was isolated with the Dynabeads mRNA DIRECT Purification Kit. Indexed Illumina adapters were added in a second Phusion PCR of around 23 cycles, and the PCR products were purified with AMPure XP beads. Regarding the original processing steps: Using custom Perl scripts, TCR sequences that encoded the same protein were pooled, out-of-frame sequences were dropped, and the abundance of each clonotype was calculated. The analysis excluded TCR sequences that were supported by just one read. The metrics used to describe the repertoires included Shannon entropy, Gini index, clonality, richness, and the frequency of TCRs shared between repertoires. The public reads were run again by TCRdb, first through fastp at Q25 and then through MiXCR, and only productive beta chains were kept. Each CDR3 protein appears once, grouped with its most common genes and DNA. These V and J calls derive from TCRdb rather than the authors' analysis. Present in this sample are about 60,000 distinct CDR3 sequences, 20% to 25% of which were seen just once. The top ten clones comprise approximately 5.4% of the sample.

CDR1 SGHNT and CDR2 YYREEE were looked up in the germline V gene (reference sequence). From the cysteine through the phenylalanine, the CDR3 covers 13 amino acids. The entry retains the CDR3 DNA only, 39 bases that are in frame from base 1. This clonotype was picked up a small number of times. The antigen it recognizes is unknown. Mismatch with germline at one junction end may stem from a read error. This TCR was sampled from a male donor with prostate cancer. The sequenced sample was PBMCs, obtained before treatment. The chain employs TRBV5-4 and TRBJ2-1, and the D gene may be TRBD1, 6 bases matching. This receptor has the CDR3 CSSSSGPQGEQFF. The nucleotides are TGTTCCAGCAGCTCGGGACCACAGGGTGAGCAGTTCTTC.